These 5 T cell receptor beta chains were sequenced from one sample in a study of HIV-infected patients and healthy controls. Around 530 ng RNA was reverse transcribed with alpha and beta constant-region primers. Alpha and beta chain libraries were made separately by chain-specific third strand synthesis with multiplexing indices. TCRdb processed the 5' RACE reads anew with MiXCR; each CDR3 protein has one entry. This sample has under 15,000 distinct CDR3 sequences, with roughly 10% found just once. The repertoire came from unfractionated whole blood and reflected all unsorted peripheral T cells. The sequenced sample consisted of blood. These TCRs come from an adult in good health.

This clonotype was counted ten times or more. V and J are TRBV27 and TRBJ1-1, with D perhaps matching TRBD1 (5 bases). There are 16 residues in the CDR3. V was cut by 3 bases and J by 3 bases, with 17 bases left in between. Germline V gene sequence: CDR1 MNHEY, CDR2 SMNVEV (reference sequence). In nucleotides, the CDR3 is TGTGCCAGCAGTTTTTCCCTGCCAGGGCGAGACACTGAAGCTTTCTTT. Its protein product is CASSFSLPGRDTEAFF.

The chain carries TRBV7-8 and TRBJ2-1; 7 bases match TRBD1. The CDR3 length is 15 residues. V trimming: 5 bases; J trimming: 1 base; junction bases outside the gene matches: 5. The germline gives CDR1 SGHVS, CDR2 FQNEAQ. The CDR3 region is CASSARQGSYNEQFF. DNA of the CDR3: TGTGCCAGCAGCGCCCGACAGGGATCCTACAATGAGCAGTTCTTC.

By share, this clonotype ranks as medium-sized. The V gene is TRBV13, the J gene TRBJ2-3, with D perhaps TRBD1 or TRBD2 (5 bases each). There are 13 residues in the CDR3. With 4 bases removed from V and 6 bases from J, the gap between germline ends came to 11 bases. Germline V gives CDR1 PRHDT, CDR2 FYEKMQ (reference sequence). CDR3 region: CASSSGRSDTQYF. In nucleotides, the CDR3 is TGTGCCAGCAGCTCGGGACGGTCCGATACGCAGTATTTT. Full variable domain (missing parts from reference TRBV13 and TRBJ2-3): AAGVIQSPRHLIKEKRETATLKCYPIPRHDTVYWYQQGPGQDPQFLISFYEKMQSDKGSIPDRFSAQQFSDYHSELNMSSLELGDSALYFCASSSGRSDTQYFGPGTRLTVL.

This clonotype was detected ten times or more. The V call is TRBV12-3 or TRBV12-4, the J call TRBJ1-2; D possibly corresponds to TRBD1 (5 bases). V gave up 3 bases and J gave up 9 bases, with 11 bases separating them. This CDR3 has 12 amino acids. The chain's CDR3 is CASSLRGASYTF. For the CDR3, the DNA is TGTGCCAGCAGTTTGAGGGGCGCGAGCTACACCTTC.

This clonotype is labeled medium-sized. The rearrangement links TRBV6-1 to TRBJ2-1; D not certain. Germline V lookup: CDR1 MNHNS, CDR2 SASEGT. The CDR3 is 12 residues long. Trimming cost V 6 bases and J 8 bases, with 11 bases left between them. CDR3 residues: CASRSPHHEQFF. The CDR3 nucleotides read TGTGCCAGCAGGTCGCCCCATCATGAGCAGTTCTTC.